What follows describes a single T cell receptor beta chain. Its antigen is undetermined. It was considered stable Graves' hyperthyroidism when ophthalmopathy did not progress within 18 months. The study enrolled patients aged 18 to 65 with newly diagnosed hyperthyroidism of under 2 months' duration. The record originates from a study of T cells in Graves' hyperthyroidism and ophthalmopathy. Notes on the study in general: The model identified upcoming ophthalmopathy a median approximately 6.4 months ahead of onset.

Amplification of TCR beta CDR3 regions used RNA as the template. Using the HTBI primer set, a first-round RT-PCR was run on the TCR CDR3. TCRdb reprocessed the multiplex PCR reads with MiXCR, giving one entry per CDR3 protein. Here the sample spans roughly 700,000 distinct CDR3 sequences, 13% to 15% being singletons. Deletions cut 0 bases from V and 1 base from J, with 10 bases between. The CDR3 loop spans 16 amino acids. In germline, CDR1 is SGHDN, CDR2 FVKESK. The chain joins TRBV14 to TRBJ2-1; D not resolved. The sequenced material came from blood. The sequence was obtained from a woman under 30 with Graves' hyperthyroidism. CDR3 nucleotide sequence: TGTGCCAGCAGCCAAGATACGGGCGCTTCCTACAATGAGCAGTTCTTC. It yields the protein CASSQDTGASYNEQFF.